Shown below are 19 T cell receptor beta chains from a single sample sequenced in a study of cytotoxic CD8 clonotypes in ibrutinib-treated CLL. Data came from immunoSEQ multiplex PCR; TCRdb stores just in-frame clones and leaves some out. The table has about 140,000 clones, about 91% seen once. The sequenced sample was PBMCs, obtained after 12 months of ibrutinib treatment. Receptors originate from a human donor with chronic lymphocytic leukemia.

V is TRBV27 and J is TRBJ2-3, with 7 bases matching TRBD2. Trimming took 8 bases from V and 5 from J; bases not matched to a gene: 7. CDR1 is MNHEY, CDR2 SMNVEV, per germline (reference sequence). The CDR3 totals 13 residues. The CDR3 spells CASCLAGRDTQYF. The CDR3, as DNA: TGTGCCAGCTGCTTAGCGGGCAGAGATACGCAGTATTTT.

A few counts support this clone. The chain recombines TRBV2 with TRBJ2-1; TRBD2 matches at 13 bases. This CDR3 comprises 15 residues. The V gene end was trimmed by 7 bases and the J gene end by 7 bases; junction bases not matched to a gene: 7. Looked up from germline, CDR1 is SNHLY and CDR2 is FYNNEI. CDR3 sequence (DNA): TGTGCCAGCAACAACGGACTAGCGGGGGCGAATGAGCAGTTCTTC. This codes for CASNNGLAGANEQFF.

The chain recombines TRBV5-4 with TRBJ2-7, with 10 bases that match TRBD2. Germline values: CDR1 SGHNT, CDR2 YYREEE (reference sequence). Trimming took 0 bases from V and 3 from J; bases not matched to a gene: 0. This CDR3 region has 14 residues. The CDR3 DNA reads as TGTGCCAGCAGCTTGGCTAGCGGGAGCTACGAGCAGTACTTC. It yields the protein CASSLASGSYEQYF.

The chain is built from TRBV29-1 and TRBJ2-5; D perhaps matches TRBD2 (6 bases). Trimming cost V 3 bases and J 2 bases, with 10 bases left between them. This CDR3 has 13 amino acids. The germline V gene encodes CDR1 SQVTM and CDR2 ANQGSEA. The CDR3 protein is CSVDMGGQETQYF. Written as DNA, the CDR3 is TGCAGCGTTGATATGGGGGGTCAAGAGACCCAGTACTTC.

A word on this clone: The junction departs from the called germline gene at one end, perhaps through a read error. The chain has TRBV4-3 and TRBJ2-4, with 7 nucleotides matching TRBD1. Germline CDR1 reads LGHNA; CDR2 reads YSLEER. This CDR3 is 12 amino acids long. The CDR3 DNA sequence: TGCGCCAGCAGCCAAGAAGAGGGGGCGAGGGTCTTC. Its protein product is CASSQEEGARVF.

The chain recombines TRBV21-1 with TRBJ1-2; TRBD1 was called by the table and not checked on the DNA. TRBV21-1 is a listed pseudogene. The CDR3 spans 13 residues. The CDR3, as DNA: TGTGCCAGCAGCAAAGTGCCAGGGAATGGCTACACCTTC. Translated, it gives CASSKVPGNGYTF.

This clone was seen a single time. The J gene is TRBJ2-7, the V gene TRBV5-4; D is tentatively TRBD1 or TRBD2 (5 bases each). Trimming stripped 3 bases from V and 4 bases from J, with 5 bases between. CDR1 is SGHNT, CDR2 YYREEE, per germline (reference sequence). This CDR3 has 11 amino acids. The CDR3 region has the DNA TGTGCCAGCAGCTGGGGGTACGAGCAGTACTTC. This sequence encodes CASSWGYEQYF.

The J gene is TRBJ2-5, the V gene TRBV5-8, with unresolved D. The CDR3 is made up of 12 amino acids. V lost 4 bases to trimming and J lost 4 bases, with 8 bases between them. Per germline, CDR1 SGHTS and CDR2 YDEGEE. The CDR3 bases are TGTGCCAGCAGCGCTGACCGAGAGACCCAGTACTTC. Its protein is CASSADRETQYF. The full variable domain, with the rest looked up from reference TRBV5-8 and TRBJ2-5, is EAGVTQSPTHLIKTRGQQATLRCSPISGHTSVYWYQQALGLGLQFLLWYDEGEERNRGNFPPRFSGRQFPNYSSELNVNALELEDSALYLCASSADRETQYFGPGTRLLVL.

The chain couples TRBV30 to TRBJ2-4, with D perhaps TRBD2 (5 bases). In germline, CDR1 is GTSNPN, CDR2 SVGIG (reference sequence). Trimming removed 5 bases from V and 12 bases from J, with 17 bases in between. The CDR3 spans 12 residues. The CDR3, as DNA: TGTGCCTGGGGGAGTCCAGGTCAGCATCAGTACTTC. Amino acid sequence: CAWGSPGQHQYF. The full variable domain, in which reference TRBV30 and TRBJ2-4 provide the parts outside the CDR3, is SQTIHQWPATLVQPVGSPLSLECTVEGTSNPNLYWYRQAAGRGLQLLFYSVGIGQISSEVPQNLSASRPQDRQFILSSKKLLLSDSGFYLCAWGSPGQHQYFGAGTRLSVL.

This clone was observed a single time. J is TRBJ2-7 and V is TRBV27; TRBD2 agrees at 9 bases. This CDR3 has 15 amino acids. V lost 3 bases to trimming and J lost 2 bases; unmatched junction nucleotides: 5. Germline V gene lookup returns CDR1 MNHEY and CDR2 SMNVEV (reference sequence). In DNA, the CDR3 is TGTGCCAGCAGTTTCGGCGGGAGGGTCACCTACGAGCAGTACTTC. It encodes CASSFGGRVTYEQYF.

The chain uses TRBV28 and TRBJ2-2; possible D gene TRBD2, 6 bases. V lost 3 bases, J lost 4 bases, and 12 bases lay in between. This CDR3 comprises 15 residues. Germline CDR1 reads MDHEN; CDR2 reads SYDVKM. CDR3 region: CASSLRGGPTGELFF. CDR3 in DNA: TGTGCCAGCAGTTTGAGGGGAGGTCCCACCGGGGAGCTGTTTTTT. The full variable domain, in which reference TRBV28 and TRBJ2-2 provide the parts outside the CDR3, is DVKVTQSSRYLVKRTGEKVFLECVQDMDHENMFWYRQDPGLGLRLIYFSYDVKMKEKGDIPEGYSVSREKKERFSLILESASTNQTSMYLCASSLRGGPTGELFFGEGSRLTVL.

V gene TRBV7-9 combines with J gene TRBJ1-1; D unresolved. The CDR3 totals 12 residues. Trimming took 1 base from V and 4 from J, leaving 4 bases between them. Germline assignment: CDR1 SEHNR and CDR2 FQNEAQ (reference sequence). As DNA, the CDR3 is TGTGCCAGCAGCTTAGGAGTCACTGAAGCTTTCTTT. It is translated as CASSLGVTEAFF.

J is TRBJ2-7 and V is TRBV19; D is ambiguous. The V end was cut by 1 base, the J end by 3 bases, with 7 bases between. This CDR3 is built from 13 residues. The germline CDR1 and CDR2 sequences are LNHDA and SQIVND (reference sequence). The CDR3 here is CASSIAADYEQYF. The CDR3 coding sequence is TGTGCCAGTAGTATAGCCGCGGACTACGAGCAGTACTTC. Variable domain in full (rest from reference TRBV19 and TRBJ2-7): DGGITQSPKYLFRKEGQNVTLSCEQNLNHDAMYWYRQDPGQGLRLIYYSQIVNDFQKGDIAEGYSVSREKKESFPLTVTSAQKNPTAFYLCASSIAADYEQYFGPGTRLTVT.

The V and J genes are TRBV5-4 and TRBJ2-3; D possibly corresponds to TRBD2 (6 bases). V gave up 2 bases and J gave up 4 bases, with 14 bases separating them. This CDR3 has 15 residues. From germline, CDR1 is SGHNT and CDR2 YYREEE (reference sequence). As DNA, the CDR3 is TGTGCCAGCAGCTTCCTCGGGAGCATTCCAGATACGCAGTATTTT. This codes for CASSFLGSIPDTQYF.

CDR3 in amino acids: CASSLAAYTEAFF. The CDR3 DNA is TGTGCCAGCAGTTTAGCTGCCTACACTGAAGCTTTCTTT. The genes are TRBV28 and TRBJ1-1; D call uncertain. CDR1 is MDHEN, CDR2 SYDVKM, per germline. The CDR3 sequence is 13 residues long. V was trimmed by 2 bases and J by 3 bases, leaving 7 bases between them.

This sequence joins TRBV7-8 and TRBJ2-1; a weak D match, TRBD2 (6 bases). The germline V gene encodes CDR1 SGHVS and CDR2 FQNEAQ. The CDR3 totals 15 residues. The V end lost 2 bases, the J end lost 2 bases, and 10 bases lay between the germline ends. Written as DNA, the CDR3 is TGTGCCAGCAGCTTAACTAGCCCAACCTACAATGAGCAGTTCTTC. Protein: CASSLTSPTYNEQFF.

The CDR3 coding sequence is TGTGCCAGCTCACCAGATACCGGCGGCGATGAGCAGTTCTTC. This translates into CASSPDTGGDEQFF. The J gene is TRBJ2-1, the V gene TRBV18, with D unclear. This CDR3 contains 14 residues. The V end was cut by 2 bases, the J end by 8 bases, with 13 bases between. Germline CDR1 reads KGHSH; CDR2 reads LQKENI. Drawing the rest from reference TRBV18 and TRBJ2-1, the complete variable domain is NAGVMQNPRHLVRRRGQEARLRCSPMKGHSHVYWYRQLPEEGLKFMVYLQKENIIDESGMPKERFSAEFPKEGPSILRIQQVVRGDSAAYFCASSPDTGGDEQFFGPGTRLTVL.

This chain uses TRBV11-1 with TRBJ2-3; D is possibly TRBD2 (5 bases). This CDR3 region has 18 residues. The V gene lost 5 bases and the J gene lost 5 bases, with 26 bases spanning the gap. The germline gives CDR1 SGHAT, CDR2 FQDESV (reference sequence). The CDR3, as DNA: TGTGCCAGCAGCCGCACCGCTACAGCGTCCCTAGCACAAGATACGCAGTATTTT. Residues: CASSRTATASLAQDTQYF.

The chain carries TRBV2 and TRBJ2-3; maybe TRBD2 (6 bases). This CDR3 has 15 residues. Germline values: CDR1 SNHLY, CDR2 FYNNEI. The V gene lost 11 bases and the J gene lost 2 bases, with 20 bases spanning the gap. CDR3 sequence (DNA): TGTGCCGGGGGGAATACTAACTTAAACACAGATACGCAGTATTTT. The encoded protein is CAGGNTNLNTDTQYF. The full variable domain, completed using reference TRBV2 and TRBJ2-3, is EPEVTQTPSHQVTQMGQEVILRCVPISNHLYFYWYRQILGQKVEFLVSFYNNEISEKSEIFDDQFSVERPDGSNFTLKIRSTKLEDSAMYFCAGGNTNLNTDTQYFGPGTRLTVL.